This TCR beta chain stems from a study of blood T cell repertoires in COVID-19. Study details: Researchers got acute and convalescent COVID-19 samples from the United States, Italy and Spain. The cDNA or gDNA used as material had been derived from T cells, B-cell-depleted T cells, or PBMCs.

Authors' analysis steps: How many nucleated cells were present was estimated from reference gene primer amplification. Sequencing was performed with immunoSEQ multiplex PCR; in TCRdb, only in-frame clones are kept and a portion is missing. The DNA gave D and trimming, while V, J and clone size come from that table. The sample includes 150,000 to 200,000 clones, around 91% of them seen just once. This clone occurred a few times. Germline assignment: CDR1 SEHNR and CDR2 FQNEAQ (reference sequence). J was trimmed by 2 bases and V by 5 bases; bases with no gene match: 11. The CDR3 contains 16 residues. The specimen sequenced was peripheral blood. This TCR derives from a man in his forties or fifties with acute or convalescent COVID-19. The rearrangement links TRBV7-9 to TRBJ2-5, with 7 bases fitting TRBD1. The CDR3 DNA follows: TGTGCCAGCAGCCCCACAGGTCGGACAGGACAAGAGACCCAGTACTTC. Translating gives CASSPTGRTGQETQYF.